The 11 T cell receptor beta chains below come from one sample, sequenced in a study of blood T cell repertoires in COVID-19. TCRdb's table, derived via immunoSEQ multiplex PCR, lists solely in-frame clones and lacks some. Of around 170,000 clones in the sample, 80% to 90% were seen once. The specimen was peripheral blood. The receptors stem from a man between 18 and 35 years old who had recovered from COVID-19.

V gene TRBV5-1 combines with J gene TRBJ2-7; 10 nucleotides agree with TRBD1. Trimming took 4 bases from V and 0 from J; bases not matched to a gene: 4. The CDR3 has 15 amino acids. The germline V gene has CDR1 SGHRS and CDR2 YFSETQ. The CDR3 DNA is TGCGCCAGCAGCAGGACAGGGGGAGACTCCTACGAGCAGTACTTC. This codes for CASSRTGGDSYEQYF.

This chain links TRBV9 with TRBJ2-3; no reliable D call. With 0 bases removed from V and 4 bases from J, the gap between germline ends came to 12 bases. The CDR3 is 15 residues long. The germline gives CDR1 SGDLS, CDR2 YYNGEE. CDR3 loop: CASSVAGRVSDTQYF. The CDR3 nucleotides are TGTGCCAGCAGCGTAGCCGGCCGGGTATCAGATACGCAGTATTTT.

The chain has TRBV28 and TRBJ2-3, with a possible D match to TRBD2 (5 bases). Trimming shortened V by 4 bases and J by 11 bases, and 16 bases separated the two germline ends. CDR3 length: 13 amino acids. Germline V gene data show CDR1 as MDHEN and CDR2 as SYDVKM. As DNA, the CDR3 is TGTGCCAGCAGTTCTCCCACCCCAAGCGGGCAGTATTTT. This gives the protein CASSSPTPSGQYF.

The chain joins TRBV7-9 to TRBJ1-1, with no clear D. The CDR3 contains 14 residues. V was clipped by 3 bases and J by 2 bases, with 10 bases between them. Germline assignment: CDR1 SEHNR and CDR2 FQNEAQ (reference sequence). CDR3 sequence: CASSFGHANTEAFF. The DNA for the CDR3 is TGTGCCAGCAGCTTTGGGCACGCCAACACTGAAGCTTTCTTT.

The chain couples TRBV2 to TRBJ2-7, with 7 bases aligning to TRBD1. This CDR3 has 14 residues. Germline lookup yields CDR1 SNHLY and CDR2 FYNNEI. J lost 0 bases, V lost 7 bases, and 6 bases had no gene match. Written as DNA, the CDR3 is TGTGCCAGCATTTTGACAGGGAGCTCCTACGAGCAGTACTTC. Translation gives CASILTGSSYEQYF. Filled out from reference TRBV2 and TRBJ2-7, the complete variable domain reads EPEVTQTPSHQVTQMGQEVILRCVPISNHLYFYWYRQILGQKVEFLVSFYNNEISEKSEIFDDQFSVERPDGSNFTLKIRSTKLEDSAMYFCASILTGSSYEQYFGPGTRLTVT.

This clone was recorded at least ten times. This chain connects TRBV5-8 to TRBJ1-6, with D maybe TRBD1 (6 bases). The CDR3 contains 16 residues. The germline gives CDR1 SGHTS, CDR2 YDEGEE. Trimming removed 4 bases from V and 10 bases from J, with 21 bases in between. CDR3 in DNA: TGTGCCAGCAGCGCATACAGGGTCCCCTTTAAGTCACCCCTCCACTTT. It translates to CASSAYRVPFKSPLHF.

The chain carries TRBV28 and TRBJ2-1, with TRBD1 identical over 10 bases. Looked up from germline, CDR1 is MDHEN and CDR2 is SYDVKM. Germline trimming cut 5 bases from V and 7 bases from J; bases unmatched to any gene: 8. This CDR3 has 15 amino acids. The CDR3 DNA sequence: TGTGCCAGCAGTGAACCGGGACAGGGGTCTAATGAGCAGTTCTTC. This translates into CASSEPGQGSNEQFF. Combining the CDR3 with reference TRBV28 and TRBJ2-1 gives the whole variable domain DVKVTQSSRYLVKRTGEKVFLECVQDMDHENMFWYRQDPGLGLRLIYFSYDVKMKEKGDIPEGYSVSREKKERFSLILESASTNQTSMYLCASSEPGQGSNEQFFGPGTRLTVL.

The rearrangement uses TRBV4-1 and TRBJ2-7; the D gene is possibly TRBD2 (5 bases). The V and J ends lost 5 bases and 5 bases respectively, with 28 bases between them. This CDR3 has 18 amino acids. Per germline, CDR1 MGHRA and CDR2 YSYEKL. CDR3 coding DNA: TGCGCCAGCAGCTATCGGGCGGGTAGGAGCTCTTTCACGGACGAGCAGTACTTC. It yields the protein CASSYRAGRSSFTDEQYF.

The rearrangement links TRBV25-1 to TRBJ2-2; 7 positions agree with TRBD1. J lost 4 bases, V lost 7 bases, and 12 bases had no gene match. Germline values: CDR1 MGHDK, CDR2 SYGVNS. The CDR3 extends over 16 amino acids. The CDR3 DNA sequence: TGTGCCAGCAAGAAGTCGGGGACAGAGTTCACCGGGGAGCTGTTTTTT. Its translation: CASKKSGTEFTGELFF.

This chain links TRBV24-1 with TRBJ2-2, with unresolved D. With 11 bases removed from V and 0 bases from J, the gap between germline ends came to 9 bases. From germline, CDR1 is KGHDR and CDR2 SFDVKD. The CDR3 spans 13 residues. The CDR3 nucleotides read TGTGCCATCGCCGAGACGAACACCGGGGAGCTGTTTTTT. Translated: CAIAETNTGELFF.

CDR3 amino acids: CASSYSRQMNTEAFF. CDR3 coding DNA: TGTGCCAGCAGTTACTCAAGACAGATGAACACTGAAGCTTTCTTT. V gene TRBV6-5 combines with J gene TRBJ1-1; a weak D match, TRBD1 (5 bases). This CDR3 is 15 amino acids long. Trimming took 0 bases from V and 0 from J, leaving 8 bases between them. Looked up from germline, CDR1 is MNHEY and CDR2 is SVGAGI.